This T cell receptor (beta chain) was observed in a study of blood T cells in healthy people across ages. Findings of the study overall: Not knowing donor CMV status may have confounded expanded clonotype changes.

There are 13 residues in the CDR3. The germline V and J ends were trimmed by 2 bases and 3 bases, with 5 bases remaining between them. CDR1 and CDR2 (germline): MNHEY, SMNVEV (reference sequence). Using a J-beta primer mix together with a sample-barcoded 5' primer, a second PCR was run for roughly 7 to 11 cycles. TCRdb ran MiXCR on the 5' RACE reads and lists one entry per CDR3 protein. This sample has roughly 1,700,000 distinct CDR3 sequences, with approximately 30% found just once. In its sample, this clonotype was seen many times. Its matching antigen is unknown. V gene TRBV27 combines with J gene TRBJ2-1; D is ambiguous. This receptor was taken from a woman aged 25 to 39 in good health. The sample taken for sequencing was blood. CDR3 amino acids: CASSLRDYNEQFF. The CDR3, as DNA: TGTGCCAGCAGTTTAAGGGACTACAATGAGCAGTTCTTC.